The 18 T cell receptor beta chains in this list originate from one sample, sequenced in a study of blood T cell repertoires in COVID-19. Clones were read by immunoSEQ multiplex PCR, and TCRdb kept only the in-frame ones, dropping some. This sample has under 200,000 clones, with around nine tenths found just once. The sequencing sample was made of peripheral blood. The receptors derive from a man aged 18 to 35 with active or convalescent COVID-19.

The chain joins TRBV6-5 to TRBJ1-2, with 8 bases lining up with TRBD1. Germline V gene lookup returns CDR1 MNHEY and CDR2 SVGAGI. With V trimmed by 6 bases and J by 7 bases, 4 bases remained unmatched. The CDR3 is made up of 12 amino acids. The CDR3 protein is CASSSRGLGYTF. For the CDR3, the DNA is TGTGCCAGCAGCAGCAGGGGGCTTGGCTACACCTTC.

J is TRBJ2-7 and V is TRBV6-5; the match to TRBD2 covers 8 bases. This CDR3 has 14 amino acids. With 5 bases clipped from V and 3 bases from J, the junction kept 6 bases outside the gene matches. The germline V gene encodes CDR1 MNHEY and CDR2 SVGAGI. The chain's CDR3 is CASSPSSGYYEQYV. The CDR3 DNA is TGTGCCAGCAGTCCTTCTAGCGGGTACTACGAGCAGTACGTC.

Written as DNA, the CDR3 is TGCGCCAGCAGTCAATCCAGCGGACAGGGGCAAGAGACCCAGTACTTC. Protein: CASSQSSGQGQETQYF. This sequence joins TRBV23-1 and TRBJ2-5; 9 bases are shared with TRBD1. TRBV23-1 is an ORF for which the function is uncertain. Unmatched junction bases numbered 4, after V lost 0 bases and J lost 2 bases. CDR3 length: 16 residues.

The J gene is TRBJ2-1, the V gene TRBV18; D is unclear. The CDR3 contains 14 residues. V was cut by 2 bases and J by 3 bases, with 8 bases left in between. Per the germline V gene, CDR1 is KGHSH and CDR2 is LQKENI. CDR3 coding DNA: TGTGCCAGCTCACCAAGCGTCGGCTACAATGAGCAGTTCTTC. This codes for CASSPSVGYNEQFF.

J is TRBJ2-4 and V is TRBV30; D perhaps matches TRBD2 (5 bases). The germline CDR1 and CDR2 sequences are GTSNPN and SVGIG (reference sequence). V gave up 4 bases and J gave up 0 bases, with 13 bases separating them. The CDR3 consists of 15 residues. DNA of the CDR3: TGTGCCTGGAATCCAGCGGCCCTAGCCAAAAACATTCAGTACTTC. As protein: CAWNPAALAKNIQYF.

The chain employs TRBV18 and TRBJ1-3, with TRBD1 identical over 8 bases. J was trimmed by 7 bases and V by 3 bases; bases with no gene match: 8. CDR1 is KGHSH and CDR2 is LQKENI in the germline V gene. The CDR3 has 15 amino acids. CDR3 in DNA: TGTGCCAGCTCACCGCCGGGACAGGCAATGAACACCATATATTTT. The encoded protein is CASSPPGQAMNTIYF.

CDR3 residues: CASSETSGSGNEQFF. CDR3 bases: TGTGCCAGCAGCGAAACTAGCGGGAGCGGCAATGAGCAGTTCTTC. The chain uses TRBV6-4 and TRBJ2-1, with 11 bases that match TRBD2. The CDR3 is 15 residues long. The germline CDR1 and CDR2 sequences are MRHNA and SNTAGT. The junction had 7 bases not matched to a gene; V was cut back by 6 bases and J by 6 bases.

The chain is built from TRBV7-8 and TRBJ2-5; 14 bases fit TRBD2. Trimming at V came to 5 bases and at J to 14 bases, leaving 25 bases not matched to a gene. There are 19 residues in the CDR3. The germline V gene encodes CDR1 SGHVS and CDR2 FQNEAQ. CDR3 region: CASSLPRGEPKRTSGRNYF. Written as DNA, the CDR3 is TGTGCCAGCAGCCTCCCTCGGGGGGAGCCAAAACGGACTAGCGGGAGGAACTACTTC.

This clone was counted a single time. V is TRBV2 and J is TRBJ2-5; no clear D gene. CDR1 is SNHLY and CDR2 is FYNNEI in the germline V gene. The CDR3 covers 14 residues. The V end lost 7 bases, the J end lost 2 bases, and 14 bases lay between the germline ends. CDR3 sequence: CASKFQFPQETQYF. CDR3 sequence (DNA): TGTGCCAGCAAATTTCAGTTCCCACAAGAGACCCAGTACTTC.

This rearrangement joins TRBV5-8 to TRBJ2-3, with 8 bases aligning to TRBD1. Looked up from germline, CDR1 is SGHTS and CDR2 is YDEGEE. CDR3 length equals 14 residues. With 4 bases clipped from V and 5 bases from J, the junction kept 6 bases outside the gene matches. This CDR3 is CASSVRQGQDTQYF. CDR3 DNA sequence: TGTGCCAGCAGCGTGCGACAGGGGCAAGATACGCAGTATTTT.

The chain joins TRBV2 to TRBJ2-3; 8 bases line up with TRBD2. The CDR3 spans 16 residues. J lost 6 bases, V lost 4 bases, and 12 bases had no gene match. In germline, CDR1 is SNHLY, CDR2 FYNNEI. The CDR3 bases are TGTGCCAGCAGTGGGGATAGCGGGGTAATTGGGGATACGCAGTATTTT. Translating gives CASSGDSGVIGDTQYF.

This clone appeared a few times. The chain recombines TRBV11-3 with TRBJ1-1; perhaps TRBD1 as D (5 bases). The CDR3 has 14 amino acids. The germline V gene has CDR1 SGHNT and CDR2 YENEEA. The germline V and J ends were trimmed by 5 bases and 8 bases, with 18 bases remaining between them. The CDR3 nucleotides are TGTGCCAGCAGCCCCGTGGGTGTTGGGGCCGAAGCTTTCTTT. Residues: CASSPVGVGAEAFF.

The V and J genes are TRBV4-3 and TRBJ1-1, with D hard to call. CDR3 size: 14 residues. Germline V CDR1 and CDR2: LGHNA, YSLEER. V lost 0 bases and J 11 bases, leaving 16 bases between the germline ends. CDR3 coding DNA: TGCGCCAGCAGCCAAGATTATGAGGAACTGGCGGCTTTCTTT. It specifies CASSQDYEELAAFF.

This clone was counted a single time. The chain uses TRBV5-8 and TRBJ2-3; 7 nucleotides align to TRBD1. V shed 5 bases, J shed 1 base, and the junction held 16 bases outside the gene matches. Germline V gene data show CDR1 as SGHTS and CDR2 as YDEGEE. The CDR3 runs 18 residues. CDR3 coding DNA: TGTGCCAGCAGAAATCGATTCTCGGGACAGCAAGGCACAGATACGCAGTATTTT. Protein sequence: CASRNRFSGQQGTDTQYF.

With regard to this clone: A read error may produce the germline difference seen at one junction end. This chain connects TRBV7-9 to TRBJ1-2; 12 bases are shared with TRBD1. The CDR3 has 13 residues. Germline-derived CDR1 and CDR2 are SEHNR and FQNEAQ (reference sequence). The DNA for the CDR3 is TGTGCCAGCAGCTTAGGGGACAGGGGGCCGCCGGGCTTC. Translation gives CASSLGDRGPPGF.

The rearrangement uses TRBV2 and TRBJ1-2; D possibly corresponds to TRBD1 (6 bases). Germline CDR1 is SNHLY and CDR2 is FYNNEI. Trimming left V 4 bases short and J 5 bases short, with 17 bases between. The CDR3 is made up of 15 amino acids. The CDR3: CASSVMQGPGYGYTF. The CDR3 DNA is TGTGCCAGCAGTGTGATGCAGGGGCCAGGTTATGGCTACACCTTC.

This chain joins TRBV25-1 and TRBJ2-2; D call uncertain. The V gene lost 7 bases and the J gene lost 0 bases, with 6 bases spanning the gap. Germline V gives CDR1 MGHDK, CDR2 SYGVNS. CDR3 length: 13 residues. Here the CDR3 DNA reads TGTGCCAGCATAACAGCGAACACCGGGGAGCTGTTTTTT. Its protein is CASITANTGELFF.

The chain couples TRBV5-4 to TRBJ1-5; no definite D call. CDR1 SGHNT and CDR2 YYREEE come from the germline V gene (reference sequence). This CDR3 is built from 12 residues. V was clipped by 4 bases and J by 7 bases, with 9 bases between them. CDR3 residues: CASSLPGQPQHF. The CDR3 nucleotides read TGTGCCAGCAGCCTACCGGGACAGCCCCAGCATTTT.